The rows below give T cell receptor beta chains drawn from one sample of a study of T cell repertoires in cytomegalovirus infection. These TCRs are of unknown antigen specificity. MiXCR was run by TCRdb on the reads, yielding one entry per CDR3 protein. Among under 450,000 distinct CDR3 sequences, approximately 30% were seen once, and the ten largest hold roughly 13%. The sequencing used cultured PBMCs, collected from culture after CMV antigen stimulation. The receptors were gathered from a human donor in good health (CMV status not recorded). Some clones in this sample may be carry-over from other donors' samples. Both conserved end residues are trimmed from each CDR3.

j_gene: TRBJ2-7
v_gene: TRBV4-3
CDR3aa: ASSHPGQGAHEQY

j_gene: TRBJ1-4
v_gene: TRBV7-2
CDR3aa: ASSLEIGGREKLF

j_gene: TRBJ2-1
v_gene: TRBV30
CDR3aa: AVHPGLAKHEQF

j_gene: TRBJ1-2
v_gene: TRBV27
CDR3aa: ASFRGNYGYT

j_gene: TRBJ2-5
v_gene: TRBV28
CDR3aa: ASSDTLQETQY

j_gene: TRBJ1-1
v_gene: TRBV7-8
CDR3aa: ASSPRTGGPTEAF

j_gene: TRBJ1-1
v_gene: TRBV7-9
CDR3aa: ASSITDATTEAF

j_gene: TRBJ1-1
v_gene: TRBV7-8
CDR3aa: ASSLAMRGVNTEAF

j_gene: TRBJ1-5
v_gene: TRBV28
CDR3aa: ASSLFPRTATYSNQPQH

j_gene: TRBJ1-6
v_gene: TRBV6-1
CDR3aa: ASSYGTVNNSPLH

j_gene: TRBJ2-4
v_gene: TRBV12-3/TRBV12-4
CDR3aa: ASSLGYRGPADVQY

j_gene: TRBJ1-6
v_gene: TRBV13
CDR3aa: ASCPGERSNSPLH

j_gene: TRBJ2-7
v_gene: TRBV2
CDR3aa: ASSTDSYEQY

j_gene: TRBJ1-2
v_gene: TRBV7-3
CDR3aa: ASSRDGGRNGYT

j_gene: TRBJ2-7
v_gene: TRBV7-2
CDR3aa: ASSIGGTAYEQY

j_gene: TRBJ2-1
v_gene: TRBV7-6
CDR3aa: ASSSGRHNEQF

j_gene: TRBJ1-2
v_gene: TRBV7-2
CDR3aa: ASSFRFRGQGDGYT

j_gene: TRBJ2-2
v_gene: TRBV19
CDR3aa: ASSAVGQTGELF

j_gene: TRBJ1-3
v_gene: TRBV7-2
CDR3aa: ASSPTGAGGFGNTIY

j_gene: TRBJ1-2
v_gene: TRBV6-2/TRBV6-3
CDR3aa: ASSSHDRGYGYT

j_gene: TRBJ1-5
v_gene: TRBV7-2
CDR3aa: ASSLRVSGQPQH

j_gene: TRBJ2-5
v_gene: TRBV12-3/TRBV12-4
CDR3aa: ASKKLAGVKATQY

j_gene: TRBJ1-1
v_gene: TRBV15
CDR3aa: ATSPAPSATEAF

j_gene: TRBJ1-2
v_gene: TRBV20-1
CDR3aa: SARGINYGKYGYT

j_gene: TRBJ2-3
v_gene: TRBV7-2
CDR3aa: ASSSAGTLSTDTQY

j_gene: TRBJ2-7
v_gene: TRBV20-1
CDR3aa: SARGGYEQY

j_gene: TRBJ2-7
v_gene: TRBV6-5
CDR3aa: ASSYEAGGDEQY

j_gene: TRBJ2-1
v_gene: TRBV27
CDR3aa: ASSPGTTLDEQF

j_gene: TRBJ1-1
v_gene: TRBV7-2
CDR3aa: ASSLDIAEAF

j_gene: TRBJ2-5
v_gene: TRBV3-1
CDR3aa: ASSQDWNSVETQY

j_gene: TRBJ2-5
v_gene: TRBV7-9
CDR3aa: ASSRQGPQGETQY

j_gene: TRBJ2-7
v_gene: TRBV19
CDR3aa: ASSRAGGPYEQY

j_gene: TRBJ2-1
v_gene: TRBV4-3
CDR3aa: ASSQVGTSRFDNEQF

j_gene: TRBJ1-1
v_gene: TRBV29-1
CDR3aa: SGTRGKDTEAF

j_gene: TRBJ1-6
v_gene: TRBV5-1
CDR3aa: ASSATGGANSPLH

j_gene: TRBJ1-4
v_gene: TRBV6-2/TRBV6-3
CDR3aa: ASTRDSGFEKLF

j_gene: TRBJ2-1
v_gene: TRBV24-1
CDR3aa: ATSDLGASGRSEQF

j_gene: TRBJ2-5
v_gene: TRBV7-2
CDR3aa: ASSSSRLAAARTQY

j_gene: TRBJ2-1
v_gene: TRBV7-2
CDR3aa: ASSLKGSSGRRNEQF

j_gene: TRBJ1-1
v_gene: TRBV7-8
CDR3aa: ASSSSGANTEAF

j_gene: TRBJ2-1
v_gene: TRBV11-2
CDR3aa: ASSFTPLANEQF

j_gene: TRBJ2-1
v_gene: TRBV7-2
CDR3aa: ASSSSTGGKGEQF

j_gene: TRBJ1-1
v_gene: TRBV20-1
CDR3aa: SATGGGNTEAF

j_gene: TRBJ1-1
v_gene: TRBV7-9
CDR3aa: ASSRGPMNTEAF

j_gene: TRBJ2-5
v_gene: TRBV12-3/TRBV12-4
CDR3aa: ASSLLGPEETQY

j_gene: TRBJ2-1
v_gene: TRBV6-2/TRBV6-3
CDR3aa: ASSWTESSYNEQF

j_gene: TRBJ2-2
v_gene: TRBV12-3/TRBV12-4
CDR3aa: ASSASPDSRAGELF

j_gene: TRBJ1-5
v_gene: TRBV19
CDR3aa: ASRKGQGDNQPQH

j_gene: TRBJ2-4
v_gene: TRBV28
CDR3aa: ASSARSIQY

j_gene: TRBJ2-2
v_gene: TRBV20-1
CDR3aa: SARDTSTGELF

j_gene: TRBJ2-2
v_gene: TRBV27
CDR3aa: ASSFGVSRRTGELF

j_gene: TRBJ2-7
v_gene: TRBV28
CDR3aa: ASRPGLGGGEQY

j_gene: TRBJ2-5
v_gene: TRBV5-4
CDR3aa: ASRPGTHEETQY